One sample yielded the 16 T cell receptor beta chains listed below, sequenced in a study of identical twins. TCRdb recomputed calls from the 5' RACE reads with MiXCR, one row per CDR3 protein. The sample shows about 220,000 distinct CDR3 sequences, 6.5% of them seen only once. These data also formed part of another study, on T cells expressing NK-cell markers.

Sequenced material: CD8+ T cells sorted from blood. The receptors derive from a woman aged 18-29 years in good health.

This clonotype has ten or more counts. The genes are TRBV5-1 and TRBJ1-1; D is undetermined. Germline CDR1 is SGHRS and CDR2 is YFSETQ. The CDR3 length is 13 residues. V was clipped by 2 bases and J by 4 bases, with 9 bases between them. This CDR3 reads CASSFGGITEAFF. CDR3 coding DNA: TGCGCCAGCAGCTTCGGAGGGATCACTGAAGCTTTCTTT.

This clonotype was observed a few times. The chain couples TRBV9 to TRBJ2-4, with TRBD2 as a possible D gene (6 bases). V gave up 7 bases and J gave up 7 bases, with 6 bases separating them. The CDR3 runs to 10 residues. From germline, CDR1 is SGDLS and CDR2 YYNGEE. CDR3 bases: TGTGCCAGCGGAGGGAACATTCAGTACTTC. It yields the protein CASGGNIQYF.

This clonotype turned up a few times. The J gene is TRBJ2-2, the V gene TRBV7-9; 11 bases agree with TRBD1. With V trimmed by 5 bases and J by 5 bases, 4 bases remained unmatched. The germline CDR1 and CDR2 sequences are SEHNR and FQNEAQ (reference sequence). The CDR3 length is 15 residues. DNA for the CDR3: TGTGCCAGCAGCCTGGACAGGGGGCTTACCGGGGAGCTGTTTTTT. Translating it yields CASSLDRGLTGELFF.

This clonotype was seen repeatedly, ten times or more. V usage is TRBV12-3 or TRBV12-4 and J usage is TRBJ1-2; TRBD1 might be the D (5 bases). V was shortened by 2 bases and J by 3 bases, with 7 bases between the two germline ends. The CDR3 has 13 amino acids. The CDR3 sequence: CASSLTRDYGYTF. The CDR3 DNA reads TGTGCCAGCAGTTTAACCAGGGACTATGGCTACACCTTC.

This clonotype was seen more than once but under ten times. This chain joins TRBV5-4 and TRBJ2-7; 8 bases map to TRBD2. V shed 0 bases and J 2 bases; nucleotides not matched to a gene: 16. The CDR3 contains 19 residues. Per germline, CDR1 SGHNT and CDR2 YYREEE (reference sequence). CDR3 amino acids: CASSLGAASERELPYEQYF. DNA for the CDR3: TGTGCCAGCAGCTTGGGTGCAGCAAGCGAGCGGGAGCTCCCCTACGAGCAGTACTTC.

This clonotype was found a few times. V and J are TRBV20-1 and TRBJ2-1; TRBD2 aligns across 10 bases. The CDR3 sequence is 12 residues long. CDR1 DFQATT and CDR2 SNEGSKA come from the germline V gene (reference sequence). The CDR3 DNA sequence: TGCAGGCCTAGCGGGAGAATTGGTGAGCAGTTCTTC. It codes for CRPSGRIGEQFF.

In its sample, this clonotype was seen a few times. CDR3 sequence (DNA): TGCGCCAGCAGCCGAGGCCGGGGAGATACGCAGTATTTT. This codes for CASSRGRGDTQYF. This chain joins TRBV4-1 and TRBJ2-3; D may be TRBD2 (5 bases). The germline CDR1 and CDR2 sequences are MGHRA and YSYEKL. The CDR3 spans 13 residues. Trimming stripped 4 bases from V and 5 bases from J, with 10 bases between.

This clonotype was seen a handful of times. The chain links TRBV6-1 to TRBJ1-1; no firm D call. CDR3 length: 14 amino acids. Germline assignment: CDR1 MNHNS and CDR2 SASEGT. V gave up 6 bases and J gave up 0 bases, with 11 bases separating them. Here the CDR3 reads CASRDTAMNTEAFF. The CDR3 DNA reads TGTGCCAGCAGAGACACAGCTATGAACACTGAAGCTTTCTTT.

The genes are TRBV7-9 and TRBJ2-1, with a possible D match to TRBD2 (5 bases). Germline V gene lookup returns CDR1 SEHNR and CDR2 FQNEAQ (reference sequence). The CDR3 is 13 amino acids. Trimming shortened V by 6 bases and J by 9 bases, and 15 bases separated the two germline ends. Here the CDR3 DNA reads TGTGCCAGCAGTCCCGGTATGGCGGGTGAGCAGTTCTTC. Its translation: CASSPGMAGEQFF.

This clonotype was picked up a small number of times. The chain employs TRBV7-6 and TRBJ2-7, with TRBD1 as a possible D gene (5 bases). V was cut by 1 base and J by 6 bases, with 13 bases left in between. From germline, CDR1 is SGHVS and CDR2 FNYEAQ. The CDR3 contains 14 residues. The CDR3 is CASSLVLQGGEQYF. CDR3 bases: TGTGCCAGCAGCTTAGTCCTCCAGGGTGGCGAGCAGTACTTC.

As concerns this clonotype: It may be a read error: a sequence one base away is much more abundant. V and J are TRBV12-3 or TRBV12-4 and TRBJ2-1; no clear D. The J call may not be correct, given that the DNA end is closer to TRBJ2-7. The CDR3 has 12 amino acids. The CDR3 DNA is TGTGCCAGCAGTCCACTTTACAATGAGCAGTACTTC. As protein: CASSPLYNEQYF.

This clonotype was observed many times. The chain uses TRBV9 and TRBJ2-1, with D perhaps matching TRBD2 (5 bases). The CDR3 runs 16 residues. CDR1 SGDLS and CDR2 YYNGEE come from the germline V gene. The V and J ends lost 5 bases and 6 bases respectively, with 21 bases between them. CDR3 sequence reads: CASSGRADLNVNEQFF. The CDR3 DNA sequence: TGTGCCAGCAGTGGGCGGGCGGATCTTAACGTCAATGAGCAGTTCTTC.

The CDR3 nucleotides read TGCAGCGTTGAGGAGGGAGTGGGTTGGGAGACCCAGTACTTC. It specifies CSVEEGVGWETQYF. The chain recombines TRBV29-1 with TRBJ2-5, with D possibly being TRBD2 (6 bases). Per the germline V gene, CDR1 is SQVTM and CDR2 is ANQGSEA. This CDR3 is 14 amino acids long. Trimming left V 3 bases short and J 5 bases short, with 16 bases between.

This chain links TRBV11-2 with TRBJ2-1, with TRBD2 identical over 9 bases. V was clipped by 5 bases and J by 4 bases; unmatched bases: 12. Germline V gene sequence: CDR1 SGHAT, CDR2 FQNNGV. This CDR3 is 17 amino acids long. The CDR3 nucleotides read TGTGCCAGCAGCCTTCTACAAAGGCTAGCGGGATACAATGAGCAGTTCTTC. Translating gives CASSLLQRLAGYNEQFF.

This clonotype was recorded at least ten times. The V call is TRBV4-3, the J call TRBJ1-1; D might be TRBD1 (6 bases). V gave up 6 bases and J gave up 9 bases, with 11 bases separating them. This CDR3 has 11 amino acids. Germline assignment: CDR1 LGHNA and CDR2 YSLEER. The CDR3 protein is CASREGGKAFF. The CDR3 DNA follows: TGCGCCAGCAGGGAGGGGGGGAAAGCTTTCTTT.

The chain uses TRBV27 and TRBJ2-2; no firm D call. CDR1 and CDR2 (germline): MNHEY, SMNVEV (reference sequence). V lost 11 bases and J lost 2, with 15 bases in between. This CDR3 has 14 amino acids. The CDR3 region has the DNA TGTGCCGTCCCGCGTCGGCTTAACACCGGGGAGCTGTTTTTT. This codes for CAVPRRLNTGELFF.